Each of the 28 T cell receptor beta chains below was sequenced from the same sample in a study of T cells in Graves' hyperthyroidism and ophthalmopathy. Amplification targeted TCR beta CDR3 regions from RNA transcripts. HTBI primers drove first-round RT-PCR of the TCR CDR3. TCRdb reprocessed the multiplex PCR reads via MiXCR and lists one record per CDR3 protein. The data hold hundreds of thousands of distinct CDR3 sequences, with roughly 40% observed a single time. Specimen: blood. All receptors derive from a man aged 18 to 35 with Graves' hyperthyroidism.

This clonotype came up a few times. CDR3 bases: TGTGCCAGTACCCAGGGTAGGGGGTATAACTCTGGGGCCAACGTCCTGACTTTC. Translation: CASTQGRGYNSGANVLTF. The gene calls are TRBV19 and TRBJ2-6; tentatively, D is TRBD1 (6 bases). Germline V gene sequence: CDR1 LNHDA, CDR2 SQIVND (reference sequence). CDR3 size: 18 residues. V was pared by 7 bases and J by 0 bases, with 19 bases between.

The J gene is TRBJ2-7, the V gene TRBV19, with 10 bases identical to TRBD1. V gave up 9 bases and J gave up 5 bases; unmatched junction bases: 13. Germline V gives CDR1 LNHDA, CDR2 SQIVND (reference sequence). The CDR3 sequence is 15 residues long. The CDR3 nucleotides read TGTGCCAGCCGGGACAGGGGTTTTGCACTCGACGAGCAGTACTTC. This translates into CASRDRGFALDEQYF.

This sequence joins TRBV25-1 and TRBJ1-1; D is possibly TRBD1 (6 bases). This CDR3 is built from 18 residues. CDR1 and CDR2 from the germline V gene are MGHDK and SYGVNS. The V and J ends lost 4 bases and 1 base respectively, with 22 bases between them. This CDR3 reads CASSASDRGGGRNTEAFF. The CDR3 nucleotides read TGTGCCAGCAGTGCTAGCGACCGCGGCGGGGGCAGGAACACTGAAGCTTTCTTT.

This clonotype was recorded at least ten times. This chain connects TRBV19 to TRBJ2-6, with D possibly TRBD2 on 5 matching bases. The CDR3 loop spans 17 amino acids. The germline CDR1 and CDR2 sequences are LNHDA and SQIVND (reference sequence). The V end was cut by 3 bases, the J end by 4 bases, with 16 bases between. The CDR3 bases are TGTGCCAGTAGTATCCTCCGGACTCTTACGGGGGCCAACGTCCTGACTTTC. It encodes CASSILRTLTGANVLTF.

This clonotype was found many times. The rearrangement uses TRBV25-1 and TRBJ2-7, with 9 positions matching TRBD2. CDR3 length: 15 residues. Germline trimming cut 5 bases from V and 5 bases from J; bases unmatched to any gene: 10. Germline CDR1 reads MGHDK; CDR2 reads SYGVNS. CDR3: CASSPTGSGSHEQYF. The CDR3 DNA is TGTGCCAGCAGTCCCACGGGTAGCGGGAGTCACGAGCAGTACTTC.

There are a few counts of this clonotype. The chain combines TRBV29-1 with TRBJ1-1; TRBD1 might be the D (6 bases). There are 12 residues in the CDR3. Germline V gives CDR1 SQVTM, CDR2 ANQGSEA. The V end was cut by 6 bases, the J end by 5 bases, with 13 bases between. CDR3 DNA: TGCAGCGTCAGGGGAGATGGGACTGAAGCTTTCTTT. This encodes CSVRGDGTEAFF.

The chain recombines TRBV21-1 with TRBJ2-5; TRBD1, as called in the table, went unchecked against the DNA. TRBV21-1 is labeled a pseudogene. The CDR3 extends over 14 amino acids. CDR3: CASSTSDSQETQYF. The CDR3 nucleotides are TGTGCCAGCAGCACTTCGGACAGCCAAGAGACCCAGTACTTC.

The chain recombines TRBV7-2 with TRBJ1-4, with 9 bases that match TRBD1. The CDR3 has 14 residues. Per the germline V gene, CDR1 is SGHTA and CDR2 is FQGNSA. Trimming cost V 5 bases and J 6 bases; bases outside gene matches: 4. CDR3 sequence: CASSARQGDEKLFF. In nucleotides, the CDR3 is TGTGCCAGCAGCGCTAGACAGGGGGATGAAAAACTGTTTTTT.

In the case of this clonotype: Mismatch with germline at one junction end may stem from a read error. This sequence joins TRBV7-8 and TRBJ1-3, with TRBD1 as a possible D gene (5 bases). Germline CDR1 reads SGHVS; CDR2 reads FQNEAQ. This CDR3 spans 15 amino acids. The CDR3 nucleotides read TGCGCCAGCAGCCAAGTTAAAGGGGATGGGGACACCATATATTTT. Amino acids: CASSQVKGDGDTIYF.

Concerning this clonotype itself: A much more abundant neighbour one base away suggests this may be a read error. The chain links TRBV7-9 to TRBJ1-2; D might be TRBD1 (5 bases). The CDR3 is 14 residues long. Per germline, CDR1 SEHNR and CDR2 FQNEAQ (reference sequence). This chain's CDR3 is CTSSFQGGSYGYTF. CDR3 in DNA: TGTACCAGCAGCTTTCAGGGCGGAAGCTATGGCTACACCTTC.

The chain links TRBV25-1 to TRBJ1-1; D gene unclear. V lost 7 bases to trimming and J lost 6 bases, with 21 bases between them. This CDR3 is 15 amino acids long. Per the germline V gene, CDR1 is MGHDK and CDR2 is SYGVNS. In nucleotides, the CDR3 is TGTGCCAGCAATACCCCTGACACCTCGGGCGCTGAAGCTTTCTTT. As protein: CASNTPDTSGAEAFF.

The table lists this clonotype with many counts. The chain recombines TRBV20-1 with TRBJ1-4, with D uncertain. With 2 bases removed from V and 4 bases from J, the gap between germline ends came to 11 bases. Per the germline V gene, CDR1 is DFQATT and CDR2 is SNEGSKA (reference sequence). This CDR3 is 14 amino acids long. The CDR3 DNA reads TGCAGTGCTAGAATCGAGGGTGGTAATGAAAAACTGTTTTTT. Encoded protein: CSARIEGGNEKLFF.

The rearrangement joins TRBV2 to TRBJ1-4; 12 bases fit TRBD1. Germline CDR1 SNHLY, CDR2 FYNNEI. J was trimmed by 6 bases and V by 11 bases; bases with no gene match: 4. The CDR3 is 13 amino acids. The CDR3 is CAAGTGGHEKLFF. The DNA of the CDR3 is TGTGCCGCCGGGACAGGGGGCCATGAAAAACTGTTTTTT.

This chain connects TRBV29-1 to TRBJ1-2; D gene unclear. V was cut by 6 bases and J by 8 bases, with 10 bases left in between. CDR3 size: 10 residues. Germline CDR1 reads SQVTM; CDR2 reads ANQGSEA. Here the CDR3 DNA reads TGCAGCGTGGGGATAAGAGGCTACACCTTC. Translated, it gives CSVGIRGYTF.

The chain recombines TRBV11-2 with TRBJ1-4, with D tentatively TRBD1 (5 bases). V was trimmed by 11 bases and J by 8 bases, leaving 27 bases between them. Germline V gene lookup returns CDR1 SGHAT and CDR2 FQNNGV. The CDR3 runs 16 residues. CDR3 nucleotides: TGTGCCGGGACTAGCGGGTCGAGGACCGACACCGAAAAACTGTTTTTT. It specifies CAGTSGSRTDTEKLFF.

This chain uses TRBV5-8 with TRBJ1-2, with 10 positions matching TRBD1. CDR1 and CDR2 from the germline V gene are SGHTS and YDEGEE. CDR3 length: 14 residues. The junction had 6 bases not matched to a gene; V was cut back by 4 bases and J by 6 bases. The CDR3 region is CASSRWTGGDGYTF. In DNA, the CDR3 is TGTGCCAGCAGCCGCTGGACAGGGGGGGATGGCTACACCTTC.

The rearrangement joins TRBV5-5 to TRBJ1-2; a weak D match, TRBD1 (6 bases). CDR1 is SGHKS, CDR2 YYEKEE, per germline (reference sequence). The V gene lost 4 bases and the J gene lost 0 bases, with 10 bases spanning the gap. CDR3 size: 14 residues. CDR3 residues: CASSRTEANYGYTF. The CDR3 bases are TGTGCCAGCAGCCGGACAGAAGCTAACTATGGCTACACCTTC.

The V and J genes are TRBV10-3 and TRBJ2-7; a possible D gene is TRBD2 (6 bases). Germline V gene sequence: CDR1 ENHRY, CDR2 SYGVKD. The CDR3 is 13 residues long. Trimming took off 6 bases at V and 8 bases at J, with 17 bases between the two ends. The CDR3 region is CAIRLGTGTKQYF. CDR3 bases: TGTGCCATCAGGTTGGGGACTGGAACGAAGCAGTACTTC.

The J gene is TRBJ2-7, the V gene TRBV2; 7 bases fit TRBD1. Unmatched junction bases numbered 9, after V lost 4 bases and J lost 3 bases. This CDR3 spans 15 amino acids. Germline lookup yields CDR1 SNHLY and CDR2 FYNNEI. CDR3 DNA: TGTGCCAGCAGTGGCCGACAGGGTTTATTCTACGAGCAGTACTTC. Its protein is CASSGRQGLFYEQYF.

This clonotype was counted at least ten times. This sequence joins TRBV6-6 and TRBJ1-5; D call uncertain. The CDR3 sequence is 14 residues long. Per germline, CDR1 MNHNY and CDR2 SVGAGI (reference sequence). Trimming cost V 2 bases and J 2 bases, with 7 bases left between them. The CDR3 sequence: CASSYGPRNQPQHF. In DNA form, the CDR3 reads TGTGCCAGCAGTTACGGTCCCCGCAATCAGCCCCAGCATTTT.

V gene TRBV6-5 combines with J gene TRBJ1-1, with D hard to call. The V and J ends lost 0 bases and 0 bases respectively, with 5 bases between them. CDR1 MNHEY and CDR2 SVGAGI come from the germline V gene. The CDR3 has 14 amino acids. The DNA of the CDR3 is TGTGCCAGCAGTTACTCCACGGTGAACACTGAAGCTTTCTTT. Protein sequence: CASSYSTVNTEAFF.

This clonotype occurred a few times. The rearrangement joins TRBV5-1 to TRBJ2-5; D unclear. Germline V CDR1 and CDR2: SGHRS, YFSETQ. The CDR3 consists of 13 residues. The germline V and J ends were trimmed by 4 bases and 5 bases, with 12 bases remaining between them. The CDR3 coding sequence is TGCGCCAGCAGCCCCCAAAGTGAGGAGACCCAGTACTTC. It encodes CASSPQSEETQYF.

This clonotype showed up many times. Here the CDR3 DNA reads TGCAGCGTTGAGAAGAACACTGAAGCTTTCTTT. As protein: CSVEKNTEAFF. This chain joins TRBV29-1 and TRBJ1-1; D is unresolved. Trimming took off 3 bases at V and 1 base at J, with 3 bases between the two ends. CDR1 and CDR2 from the germline V gene are SQVTM and ANQGSEA. The length of the CDR3 is 11 residues.

This clonotype has more than one count but fewer than ten. The rearrangement links TRBV5-6 to TRBJ2-5, with D perhaps matching TRBD1 or TRBD2 (5 bases each). V lost 0 bases and J 5 bases, leaving 14 bases between the germline ends. Germline CDR1 reads SGHDT; CDR2 reads YYEEEE. The CDR3 runs 15 residues. CDR3 sequence: CASSLGGPRRETQYF. In nucleotides, the CDR3 is TGTGCCAGCAGCTTGGGGGGACCTCGACGGGAGACCCAGTACTTC.

The chain links TRBV20-1 to TRBJ1-4; no firm D call. The length of the CDR3 is 14 residues. Germline CDR1 and CDR2: DFQATT and SNEGSKA (reference sequence). Trimming left V 1 base short and J 7 bases short, with 13 bases between. The CDR3 is CSARVGSRVEKLFF. The CDR3 bases are TGCAGTGCTAGAGTGGGGTCGAGGGTTGAAAAACTGTTTTTT.

This clonotype has a handful of counts. V is TRBV5-1 and J is TRBJ2-7, with D tentatively TRBD1 (5 bases). Trimming stripped 2 bases from V and 3 bases from J, with 9 bases between. The germline V gene has CDR1 SGHRS and CDR2 YFSETQ. The length of the CDR3 is 13 residues. In DNA, the CDR3 is TGCGCCAGCAGCTTTTCCAGGGACTACGAGCAGTACTTC. Protein sequence: CASSFSRDYEQYF.

The chain uses TRBV7-9 and TRBJ1-1, with 7 bases that match TRBD1. CDR3 length equals 13 residues. J gave up 7 bases and V 5 bases, and 7 bases lay outside the gene matches. CDR1 and CDR2 (germline): SEHNR, FQNEAQ (reference sequence). The DNA of the CDR3 is TGTGCCAGCAGCGACAGGGAAGGATTTGAAGCTTTCTTT. It encodes CASSDREGFEAFF.

The J gene is TRBJ2-2, the V gene TRBV2; D might be TRBD1 (6 bases). V was trimmed by 4 bases and J by 0 bases, leaving 12 bases between them. The CDR3 extends over 16 amino acids. CDR1 is SNHLY, CDR2 FYNNEI, per germline. CDR3 region: CASSAQGWTNTGELFF. DNA for the CDR3: TGTGCCAGCAGTGCACAGGGATGGACGAACACCGGGGAGCTGTTTTTT.